The TCR beta chain under discussion was sequenced for a study of human versus mouse CDR3 diversity and MHC coevolution. The overall study: Reportedly, immunoSEQ detects one in 200,000 T cells with minimized PCR bias. Study-wide findings and caveats: iCHAO1 estimated the human TCR beta repertoire at 1.5 million to 2 million clonotypes. Human CDR3s averaged more deletions and insertions than mouse CDR3s.

A note on this clone: The antigen is unknown.

Using immunoSEQ multiplex PCR, the repertoire was profiled, and TCRdb retains in-frame clones only, with some absent. The sample records about 60,000 clones, around 94% being singletons. Germline V lookup: CDR1 SQVTM, CDR2 ANQGSEA. The CDR3 has 13 amino acids. The trim removed 4 bases at V and 2 bases at J, leaving 1 base unmatched. The source is a person aged 55 to 75 in good health. The chain employs TRBV29-1 and TRBJ2-3; 9 bases line up with TRBD1. Sequenced: naive CD4+ T cells from blood. Stated subset: CD45RO-negative CD62L-positive naive CD4 T cells. The CDR3: CSVGDRATDTQYF. CDR3 DNA: TGCAGCGTTGGGGACAGGGCCACAGATACGCAGTATTTT.